Each of the 13 T cell receptor beta chains below was sequenced from the same sample in a study of blood T cell repertoires in COVID-19 (dated by TCRdb to the early 2020s). Libraries were made using the immunoSEQ multiplex PCR assay. As stored in TCRdb, this immuneACCESS dataset retains in-frame rearrangements with V and J assigned. A fraction of the clones does not appear; measured against another copy, unresolved V genes explain less than half of the discrepancy, and the remainder lacks a known reason. This sample holds 430,000 or so clones; approximately 90% were observed only once. Roughly 1.4% of the sample is taken by the ten largest. Sequenced material: PBMCs or T cells enriched from blood (not recorded which). The receptor set was obtained from a woman in her late teens or twenties who had been exposed to COVID-19.

The rearrangement links TRBV7-6 to TRBJ2-7; unclear D gene. Germline V gene lookup returns CDR1 SGHVS and CDR2 FNYEAQ. The CDR3 covers 18 residues. V was clipped by 1 base and J by 1 base, with 20 bases between them. Written as DNA, the CDR3 is TGTGCCAGCAGCTTAGGGGCCCTGGGCGCGTACTCATCCTACGAGCAGTACTTC. Translation gives CASSLGALGAYSSYEQYF.

This chain joins TRBV5-1 and TRBJ2-7; D call uncertain. In germline, CDR1 is SGHRS, CDR2 YFSETQ. CDR3 length: 13 residues. Trimming took off 5 bases at V and 4 bases at J, with 13 bases between the two ends. The CDR3 DNA follows: TGCGCCAGCAGTTTTGACACCGTATACGAGCAGTACTTC. Translated: CASSFDTVYEQYF.

The rearrangement links TRBV28 to TRBJ2-3, with 14 bases lining up with TRBD2. V was pared by 5 bases and J by 3 bases, with 13 bases of the junction left unmatched. Per the germline V gene, CDR1 is MDHEN and CDR2 is SYDVKM. CDR3 size: 19 residues. In DNA form, the CDR3 reads TGTGCCAGCAGTCCCACCGGACTAGCGGGAGGAGGGTTGACAGATACGCAGTATTTT. It codes for CASSPTGLAGGGLTDTQYF.

The CDR3 DNA sequence: TGTGCCAGCAGCCAAAAACTAGCGGGACACACCGGGGAGCTGTTTTTT. It translates to CASSQKLAGHTGELFF. The gene calls are TRBV3-1 (or the pseudogene TRBV3-2) and TRBJ2-2; 10 bases line up with TRBD2. CDR1 LGHDT and CDR2 YNNKEL come from the germline V gene (reference sequence). V dropped 2 bases and J dropped 3; count of bases not matched to a gene: 3. The CDR3 covers 16 residues.

V is TRBV5-1 and J is TRBJ2-3, with D maybe TRBD2 (6 bases). The germline gives CDR1 SGHRS, CDR2 YFSETQ. V shed 0 bases and J shed 3 bases, with 8 bases lying between them. The CDR3 spans 14 residues. For the CDR3, the DNA is TGCGCCAGCAGCTTGGAGGCGGGAACAGATACGCAGTATTTT. Protein product: CASSLEAGTDTQYF.

A single count supports this clone. V usage is TRBV28 and J usage is TRBJ2-7, with D perhaps matching TRBD1 (7 bases). Trimming removed 6 bases from V and 7 bases from J, with 22 bases in between. CDR3 size: 15 residues. The V gene's germline CDR1 is MDHEN and CDR2 SYDVKM. The CDR3 region has the DNA TGTGCCAGCAGCTCACTCTCCAGGGGGGCGAGGGAGCAGTACTTC. Its translation is CASSSLSRGAREQYF.

V and J are TRBV11-2 and TRBJ2-1, with 12 bases aligning to TRBD2. Trimming at V came to 8 bases and at J to 8 bases, leaving 7 bases not matched to a gene. This CDR3 comprises 14 residues. CDR1 is SGHAT and CDR2 is FQNNGV in the germline V gene. CDR3 protein: CASASLAGGYEQFF. The CDR3 DNA reads TGTGCCAGCGCCAGCCTAGCGGGAGGGTATGAGCAGTTCTTC.

V and J are TRBV6-5 and TRBJ2-3, with D perhaps TRBD1 (5 bases). Trimming cost V 7 bases and J 0 bases, with 8 bases left between them. The CDR3 totals 13 residues. CDR1 MNHEY and CDR2 SVGAGI come from the germline V gene. CDR3 nucleotide sequence: TGTGCCAGCAACAGGTTAAGCACAGATACGCAGTATTTT. Translating gives CASNRLSTDTQYF.

The chain combines TRBV7-9 with TRBJ2-3; 14 bases match TRBD2. The CDR3 is made up of 16 amino acids. Germline CDR1 SEHNR, CDR2 FQNEAQ (reference sequence). The trim removed 5 bases at V and 6 bases at J, leaving 7 bases unmatched. CDR3 in DNA: TGTGCCAGCAGCCAGGGACTAGCGGGAGTTAAGGATACGCAGTATTTT. Protein: CASSQGLAGVKDTQYF.

The rearrangement joins TRBV28 to TRBJ1-4, with 10 bases lining up with TRBD1. V lost 6 bases and J lost 8; bases outside the gene matches: 9. CDR1 and CDR2 (germline): MDHEN, SYDVKM. This CDR3 is built from 15 residues. The CDR3 region is CASRPRQGAGEKLFF. The CDR3 DNA sequence: TGTGCCAGCAGGCCCAGACAGGGGGCAGGCGAAAAACTGTTTTTT.

This clone was seen just once. The chain is built from TRBV24-1 and TRBJ2-3; no clear D gene. Trimming cost V 0 bases and J 1 base, with 10 bases left between them. CDR1 and CDR2 (germline): KGHDR, SFDVKD. This CDR3 is built from 16 residues. In DNA, the CDR3 is TGTGCCACCAGTGATTTGACACAACAAGGCACAGATACGCAGTATTTT. As protein: CATSDLTQQGTDTQYF.

A single count supports this clone. This rearrangement joins TRBV28 to TRBJ1-5; D unclear. This CDR3 is 15 amino acids long. The V end lost 2 bases, the J end lost 0 bases, and 8 bases lay between the germline ends. Germline V gene lookup returns CDR1 MDHEN and CDR2 SYDVKM. DNA of the CDR3: TGTGCCAGCAGTTTAGCCACTTATAGCAATCAGCCCCAGCATTTT. Translation gives CASSLATYSNQPQHF.

For this clone: The same CDR3 also results from other DNA sequences found in this sample. The chain joins TRBV7-9 to TRBJ2-2; 7 bases fit TRBD1. Trimming cost V 1 base and J 1 base; bases outside gene matches: 0. The CDR3 loop spans 15 amino acids. Per the germline V gene, CDR1 is SEHNR and CDR2 is FQNEAQ (reference sequence). CDR3 coding DNA: TGTGCCAGCAGCTTAGGACAGGGGAACACCGGGGAGCTGTTTTTT. The encoded protein is CASSLGQGNTGELFF.